This T cell receptor beta chain was identified during a study of CD8 T cells in Susac syndrome. Across the study: Patients with Susac syndrome who were sequenced included roughly 6 with active disease and eight or nine in remission. When their blood was taken, patients with Susac syndrome were therapy-naive, taking corticosteroids, or taking intravenous immunoglobulin alone.

Sequencing of TCR beta, carried out with a high-throughput approach, was applied to CD8+ and CD4+ T cells from the blood. When the RNA was reverse transcribed, random hexamers were used with an input of about 0.45 to 1 ug. Using its own MiXCR run on the immunoSEQ multiplex PCR reads, TCRdb lists one record per CDR3 protein. The sample includes roughly 200,000 distinct CDR3 sequences, roughly 94% of them seen just once. Only one count was recorded for this clonotype. The sample taken for sequencing was CD4+ T cells from PBMCs. The sequence was collected from a human donor with Susac syndrome.

The CDR3 loop is CTATGGMYEQYF. As DNA, the CDR3 is TGCACCGCGACAGGGGGCATGTACGAGCAGTACTTC. The chain employs TRBV20-1 and TRBJ2-7; TRBD1 agrees at 10 bases. The CDR3 is 12 residues long. Looked up from germline, CDR1 is DFQATT and CDR2 is SNEGSKA (reference sequence).